Shown below are 20 T cell receptor beta chains from a single sample sequenced in a study of cytomegalovirus exposure and HLA in healthy donors. PCR used 60 Vbeta primers and 13 Jbeta primers. Clones were sequenced by immunoSEQ multiplex PCR, and TCRdb holds only the in-frame ones, with some missing. The repertoire has about 160,000 clones, around nine tenths of them found once; the top ten carry more than 0.7%. Source material: PBMCs. These receptor sequences come from a woman aged 25-40 years in good health and CMV-seronegative.

The chain joins TRBV25-1 to TRBJ1-2; possibly TRBD1 for D (6 bases). CDR3 length equals 14 residues. From germline, CDR1 is MGHDK and CDR2 SYGVNS. Trimming cost V 3 bases and J 6 bases, with 14 bases left between them. CDR3 loop: CASSDPGRGNGYTF. The CDR3 bases are TGTGCCAGCAGTGACCCGGGGAGGGGGAATGGCTACACCTTC.

This clone is a singleton in its sample. The chain links TRBV5-4 to TRBJ2-7; 9 bases agree with TRBD1. The CDR3 consists of 15 residues. Losses at the gene ends were 3 bases for V and 3 bases for J; bases not matched to a gene: 7. The germline V gene has CDR1 SGHNT and CDR2 YYREEE (reference sequence). The CDR3 protein is CASSSGQGLDYEQYF. For the CDR3, the DNA is TGTGCCAGCAGCTCCGGACAGGGGTTAGACTACGAGCAGTACTTC.

The rearrangement uses TRBV7-9 and TRBJ2-3, with 10 bases lining up with TRBD2. The CDR3 consists of 14 residues. CDR1 is SEHNR, CDR2 FQNEAQ, per germline (reference sequence). V lost 7 bases and J lost 2; bases outside the gene matches: 3. CDR3 sequence (DNA): TGTGCCAGCAACAGCGGGAGGGCCACAGATACGCAGTATTTT. Translation gives CASNSGRATDTQYF.

The rearrangement uses TRBV18 and TRBJ1-4, with D possibly being TRBD1 (5 bases). The CDR3 consists of 13 residues. V lost 0 bases to trimming and J lost 13 bases, with 12 bases between them. Germline assignment: CDR1 KGHSH and CDR2 LQKENI. The CDR3 bases are TGTGCCAGCTCACCACCGATGGGGGAGGGACTGTTTTTT. As protein: CASSPPMGEGLFF.

This sequence joins TRBV29-1 and TRBJ1-2, with D unresolved. This CDR3 comprises 12 residues. Trimming shortened V by 7 bases and J by 6 bases, and 15 bases separated the two germline ends. CDR1 is SQVTM and CDR2 is ANQGSEA in the germline V gene. Here the CDR3 reads CSAVWAADGYTF. Written as DNA, the CDR3 is TGCAGCGCCGTGTGGGCAGCAGATGGCTACACCTTC. The entire variable domain, with the rest obtained from reference TRBV29-1 and TRBJ1-2, is as follows: SAVISQKPSRDICQRGTSLTIQCQVDSQVTMMFWYRQQPGQSLTLIATANQGSEATYESGFVIDKFPISRPNLTFSTLTVSNMSPEDSSIYLCSAVWAADGYTFGSGTRLTVV.

The rearrangement links TRBV5-1 to TRBJ1-1; a possible D gene is TRBD1 (5 bases). This CDR3 is built from 15 residues. CDR1 is SGHRS, CDR2 YFSETQ, per germline. V was trimmed by 4 bases and J by 3 bases, leaving 16 bases between them. The CDR3 sequence: CASSQGLSSYTEAFF. The CDR3 DNA follows: TGCGCCAGCAGCCAGGGCCTCAGTTCCTACACTGAAGCTTTCTTT.

This chain uses TRBV9 with TRBJ1-2; D uncertain. Looked up from germline, CDR1 is SGDLS and CDR2 is YYNGEE. CDR3 length: 12 residues. V shed 6 bases and J shed 8 bases, with 14 bases lying between them. The DNA of the CDR3 is TGTGCCAGCATCTCACGTAATGAGGGCTACACCTTC. Its protein is CASISRNEGYTF.

The chain has TRBV25-1 and TRBJ2-5; D possibly corresponds to TRBD2 (6 bases). Deletions cut 1 base from V and 11 bases from J, with 8 bases between. The CDR3 is 11 amino acids. Looked up from germline, CDR1 is MGHDK and CDR2 is SYGVNS. The CDR3 nucleotides read TGTGCCAGCAGTGAATGGGGGGAGCAGTACTTC. Its protein is CASSEWGEQYF.

The count of this clone is one. The chain recombines TRBV2 with TRBJ2-5; D is unclear. V shed 5 bases and J shed 2 bases, with 12 bases lying between them. From germline, CDR1 is SNHLY and CDR2 FYNNEI. The CDR3 has 14 residues. CDR3 amino acids: CASSTPTLQETQYF. The CDR3 DNA is TGTGCCAGCAGTACCCCGACATTACAAGAGACCCAGTACTTC.

This clone appeared a single time. The V call is TRBV5-4, the J call TRBJ2-7; perhaps TRBD2 as D (7 bases). The CDR3 runs 19 residues. V lost 1 base and J lost 2, with 25 bases in between. Germline assignment: CDR1 SGHNT and CDR2 YYREEE (reference sequence). The CDR3 DNA follows: TGTGCCAGCAGCTTGATTCTGGTTCCGGCGGGGGCAGGGGCCTACGAGCAGTACTTC. This codes for CASSLILVPAGAGAYEQYF.

For this clone: An end of the junction differs from the germline gene, which may be a read error. The V gene is TRBV6-4, the J gene TRBJ2-7; maybe TRBD2 (6 bases). The CDR3 has 15 residues. Germline values: CDR1 MRHNA, CDR2 SNTAGT. The CDR3 DNA sequence: TGTGCCAGCAGTGAGGGGGGAGTGAGCTCCCACGAGCAGTACTTC. Its protein product is CASSEGGVSSHEQYF.

This clone was counted a single time. The chain links TRBV4-1 to TRBJ1-1; D unclear. Trimming cost V 1 base and J 7 bases, with 10 bases left between them. Germline assignment: CDR1 MGHRA and CDR2 YSYEKL. This CDR3 comprises 13 residues. CDR3 in DNA: TGCGCCAGCAGCCAAGGAACATTGTTTGAAGCTTTCTTT. Translating it yields CASSQGTLFEAFF.

The rearrangement joins TRBV2 to TRBJ2-7, with a possible D match to TRBD1 (7 bases). Per the germline V gene, CDR1 is SNHLY and CDR2 is FYNNEI. The V and J ends lost 5 bases and 3 bases respectively, with 20 bases between them. This CDR3 has 16 residues. This chain's CDR3 is CASSPQEGQRIYEQYF. The CDR3 DNA reads TGTGCCAGCAGTCCCCAGGAGGGACAGAGAATCTACGAGCAGTACTTC.

The gene calls are TRBV11-2 and TRBJ2-7, with TRBD1 matching over 7 bases. The V gene's germline CDR1 is SGHAT and CDR2 FQNNGV. This CDR3 contains 14 residues. J was trimmed by 2 bases and V by 1 base; bases with no gene match: 2. For the CDR3, the DNA is TGTGCCAGCAGCTTAGTGGGGACAGCCTACGAGCAGTACTTC. Residues: CASSLVGTAYEQYF. Full variable domain (missing parts from reference TRBV11-2 and TRBJ2-7): EAGVAQSPRYKIIEKRQSVAFWCNPISGHATLYWYQQILGQGPKLLIQFQNNGVVDDSQLPKDRFSAERLKGVDSTLKIQPAKLEDSAVYLCASSLVGTAYEQYFGPGTRLTVT.

CDR3 sequence (DNA): TGTGCCAGCAGCCAAGTAACAGGGGCCCTCTACGAGCAGTACTTC. The encoded protein is CASSQVTGALYEQYF. The chain carries TRBV14 and TRBJ2-7; 7 nucleotides align to TRBD1. CDR1 and CDR2 from the germline V gene are SGHDN and FVKESK. The ends lost 1 base at V and 3 bases at J; junction bases unmatched: 6. This CDR3 spans 15 amino acids.

A remark on this clone: Mismatch with germline at one junction end may stem from a read error. The chain recombines TRBV13 with TRBJ2-4; 9 bases align to TRBD1. Germline CDR1 and CDR2: PRHDT and FYEKMQ (reference sequence). The CDR3 length is 16 residues. The CDR3 protein is CASSIGQGLAKNIQYF. The CDR3 nucleotides read TGCGCCAGCAGCATAGGACAGGGGCTAGCCAAAAACATTCAGTACTTC.

This clone has a handful of counts. The chain recombines TRBV7-6 with TRBJ1-1, with 7 bases lining up with TRBD1. V was clipped by 1 base and J by 5 bases; unmatched bases: 10. The CDR3 has 16 residues. Per the germline V gene, CDR1 is SGHVS and CDR2 is FNYEAQ. Here the CDR3 reads CASSLGDSGGRTEAFF. CDR3 coding DNA: TGTGCCAGCAGCTTAGGCGACTCAGGGGGAAGGACTGAAGCTTTCTTT.

The chain couples TRBV28 to TRBJ2-1; 10 bases line up with TRBD2. The CDR3 contains 14 residues. The junction had 4 bases not matched to a gene; V was cut back by 7 bases and J by 4 bases. Germline V gives CDR1 MDHEN, CDR2 SYDVKM. In nucleotides, the CDR3 is TGTGCCAGCATCCTAGCGGGAGATTACAATGAGCAGTTCTTC. The encoded protein is CASILAGDYNEQFF.

This chain joins TRBV7-9 and TRBJ2-7; a weak D match, TRBD1 (5 bases). The ends were cut back, 5 bases at V and 0 bases at J, with 14 bases in the middle. CDR3 size: 15 residues. Germline CDR1 is SEHNR and CDR2 is FQNEAQ (reference sequence). The CDR3 protein is CASSLRGGNSYEQYF. The CDR3 DNA sequence: TGTGCCAGCAGCCTAAGGGGTGGGAACTCCTACGAGCAGTACTTC.

A few counts support this clone. CDR3 loop: CASSSTGPNEKLFF. In nucleotides, the CDR3 is TGTGCCAGCAGTTCGACAGGCCCAAATGAAAAACTGTTTTTT. The chain combines TRBV5-4 with TRBJ1-4; D possibly corresponds to TRBD1 (6 bases). V lost 5 bases, J lost 5 bases, and 13 bases lay in between. The CDR3 is 14 residues long. Germline loops: CDR1 SGHNT, CDR2 YYREEE (reference sequence).